The 22 T cell receptor beta chains presented below share a single source sample, sequenced in a study of T cells in Graves' hyperthyroidism and ophthalmopathy. Researchers amplified the TCR beta CDR3 regions from RNA transcripts. HTBI primers were employed in a first-round RT-PCR of the TCR CDR3. Each CDR3 protein is one row after TCRdb ran MiXCR on the multiplex PCR reads. Among more than 450,000 distinct CDR3 sequences listed, 12% to 15% were seen once. The source material was blood. Every receptor here comes from a woman aged 40 to 50 with Graves' hyperthyroidism.

Ten or more counts support this clonotype. A much more abundant neighbour one base away suggests this may be a read error. The chain carries TRBV6-1 and TRBJ2-1; 11 nucleotides match TRBD1. Losses at the gene ends were 6 bases for V and 3 bases for J; bases not matched to a gene: 1. The germline gives CDR1 MNHNS, CDR2 SASEGT. The CDR3 sequence is 14 residues long. The CDR3 is CASSGTGGYNEQFF. In DNA form, the CDR3 reads TGTGCCAGCAGCGGGACAGGGGGCTACAATGAGCAGTTCTTC.

This clonotype was detected once. DNA of the CDR3: TGTGCCAGCAGCTTATATAGGCAGCGTGCCTCCTATAATTCACCCCTCCACTTT. Protein product: CASSLYRQRASYNSPLHF. V is TRBV7-3 and J is TRBJ1-6; D uncertain. Trimming stripped 2 bases from V and 0 bases from J, with 14 bases between. The CDR3 covers 18 residues. Germline-derived CDR1 and CDR2 are SGHTA and FQGTGA.

The V call is TRBV20-1, the J call TRBJ2-4; D is perhaps TRBD1 (6 bases). Trimming pared 4 bases from V and 7 bases from J, leaving 17 bases between. The CDR3 has 14 amino acids. Looked up from germline, CDR1 is DFQATT and CDR2 is SNEGSKA (reference sequence). The chain's CDR3 is CSAIRLGHSNIQYF. The CDR3 DNA reads TGCAGTGCTATCCGGTTGGGACATTCGAACATTCAGTACTTC.

The chain is built from TRBV20-1 and TRBJ2-1; 13 nucleotides align to TRBD2. The V and J ends lost 5 bases and 8 bases, in that order; junction bases with no gene match: 6. Germline V CDR1 and CDR2: DFQATT, SNEGSKA (reference sequence). This CDR3 has 14 residues. The CDR3 reads CSALTSGRKYEQFF. In DNA, the CDR3 is TGCAGTGCTTTGACTAGCGGGAGGAAATATGAGCAGTTCTTC.

This clonotype showed up many times. The rearrangement uses TRBV20-1 and TRBJ2-3; maybe TRBD2 (6 bases). V lost 6 bases and J 7 bases, leaving 11 bases between the germline ends. Per germline, CDR1 DFQATT and CDR2 SNEGSKA (reference sequence). The CDR3 runs 11 residues. CDR3 DNA sequence: TGCAGTGCCGTACTAGCAAATACGCAGTATTTT. Residues: CSAVLANTQYF.

This clonotype was detected many times. An end of the junction does not agree with germline; a read error may underlie this. The V and J genes are TRBV7-2 and TRBJ2-7; the match to TRBD2 covers 11 bases. This CDR3 is built from 13 residues. Germline-derived CDR1 and CDR2 are SGHTA and FQGNSA. CDR3 DNA: TGTGCCAGCACCTTAGCGGGGGGGTACGAGCAGTACTTC. Translating it yields CASTLAGGYEQYF.

This clonotype was recorded many times. The CDR3 bases are TGCAGTGCTTCTAGCGGGCTAGGGACCTACGAGCAGTACTTC. This gives the protein CSASSGLGTYEQYF. V and J are TRBV20-1 and TRBJ2-7; 8 positions match TRBD2. CDR3 length equals 14 residues. CDR1 and CDR2 from the germline V gene are DFQATT and SNEGSKA (reference sequence). The V segment lost 5 bases and the J segment 2 bases; nucleotides outside the gene matches: 8.

The table lists this clonotype with many counts. This may be a read error: a much more frequent sequence differs by one nucleotide. V and J are TRBV5-1 and TRBJ2-2; 8 bases are a match to TRBD1. J was trimmed by 1 base and V by 4 bases; bases with no gene match: 3. The germline gives CDR1 SGHRS, CDR2 YFSETQ. CDR3 length: 15 residues. CDR3 DNA: TGCGCCAGCAGCGCCGGGACAGGGAACACCGGGGAGCTGTTTTTT. This encodes CASSAGTGNTGELFF. The full variable domain, rest sourced from reference TRBV5-1 and TRBJ2-2, is KAGVTQTPRYLIKTRGQQVTLSCSPISGHRSVSWYQQTPGQGLQFLFEYFSETQRNKGNFPGRFSGRQFSNSRSEMNVSTLELGDSALYLCASSAGTGNTGELFFGEGSRLTVL.

This clonotype has only one observation. This may be a read error: a much more frequent sequence differs by one nucleotide. This chain uses TRBV7-9 with TRBJ2-1, with D perhaps TRBD1 (5 bases). CDR3 length equals 15 residues. Germline V gives CDR1 SEHNR, CDR2 FQNEAQ (reference sequence). The V gene lost 4 bases and the J gene lost 8 bases, with 18 bases spanning the gap. The CDR3 region has the DNA TGTGCCAGCAGCTCAGGTCAGGGTTTTGCGGATGAGCAGTTCTTC. Translating it yields CASSSGQGFADEQFF. Looking up the rest from reference TRBV7-9 and TRBJ2-1 gives the full variable domain: DTGVSQNPRHKITKRGQNVTFRCDPISEHNRLYWYRQTLGQGPEFLTYFQNEAQLEKSRLLSDRFSAERPKGSFSTLEIQRTEQGDSAMYLCASSSGQGFADEQFFGPGTRLTVL.

This clonotype was seen repeatedly, ten times or more. The J gene is TRBJ2-1, the V gene TRBV27; 7 bases fit TRBD2. After removal of 0 bases from V and 5 bases from J, the junction contained 7 bases not matched to a gene. The CDR3 runs to 16 residues. Germline V gene lookup returns CDR1 MNHEY and CDR2 SMNVEV (reference sequence). CDR3 bases: TGTGCCAGCAGTTTATCGCGGGAGATACCCCACAATGAGCAGTTCTTC. Translating it yields CASSLSREIPHNEQFF.

This clonotype was seen a few times. The genes are TRBV7-3 and TRBJ2-1, with D possibly being TRBD2 (5 bases). Trimming removed 5 bases at V and 9 bases at J, with 11 bases between. Germline CDR1 and CDR2: SGHTA and FQGTGA. The CDR3 spans 12 residues. CDR3 region: CASSATSGEQFF. CDR3 DNA sequence: TGTGCCAGCAGCGCAACTAGTGGTGAGCAGTTCTTC.

This clonotype has a count of ten or more. The V gene is TRBV7-2, the J gene TRBJ1-1, with D uncertain. Germline V lookup: CDR1 SGHTA, CDR2 FQGNSA. The V gene lost 5 bases and the J gene lost 3 bases, with 10 bases spanning the gap. The CDR3 has 13 residues. Here the CDR3 reads CASSQGRHTEAFF. The CDR3 DNA reads TGTGCCAGCAGCCAAGGGAGGCACACTGAAGCTTTCTTT.

In this sample, this clonotype turned up many times. The chain uses TRBV10-3 and TRBJ2-5; tentatively, D is TRBD1 (5 bases). Trimming stripped 0 bases from V and 5 bases from J, with 10 bases between. The CDR3 contains 14 residues. Germline CDR1 and CDR2: ENHRY and SYGVKD. The CDR3 here is CAISESGVGETQYF. Written as DNA, the CDR3 is TGTGCCATCAGTGAGTCAGGGGTCGGGGAGACCCAGTACTTC.

This chain uses TRBV20-1 with TRBJ2-2; 8 nucleotides agree with TRBD1. Looked up from germline, CDR1 is DFQATT and CDR2 is SNEGSKA (reference sequence). V was clipped by 2 bases and J by 7 bases; unmatched bases: 9. This CDR3 is built from 15 residues. CDR3 coding DNA: TGCAGTGCTAGAAAGTATCAGGGGGCAGGCGGGGAGCTGTTTTTT. Translating gives CSARKYQGAGGELFF.

This clonotype was observed at least ten times. The chain recombines TRBV12-3 or TRBV12-4 with TRBJ2-1; possible D gene TRBD1, 6 bases. The CDR3 totals 15 residues. Between the trimmed V and J ends, which lost 6 bases and 0 bases, there was a span of 12 bases. CDR3 coding DNA: TGTGCCAGCAGATCGGGACAAACCTCCTACAATGAGCAGTTCTTC. This gives the protein CASRSGQTSYNEQFF.

To note about this clonotype: A much larger clone lies a single base off, so this may be a read error. The chain joins TRBV12-3 or TRBV12-4 to TRBJ1-5; no definite D call. The CDR3 sequence is 13 residues long. CDR3 coding DNA: TGTGCCAGCAGTACACAGCTAAATCAGCCCGAGCATTTT. Translation gives CASSTQLNQPEHF.

This clonotype was counted at least ten times. The CDR3 spells CASSPGTEYEQYF. CDR3 nucleotides: TGTGCCAGCTCACCGGGGACCGAGTACGAGCAGTACTTC. V and J are TRBV18 and TRBJ2-7; D is possibly TRBD1 or TRBD2 (5 bases each). Germline V gives CDR1 KGHSH, CDR2 LQKENI. The CDR3 sequence is 13 residues long. Trimming took off 3 bases at V and 4 bases at J, with 10 bases between the two ends.

This clonotype appeared many times. The rearrangement uses TRBV28 and TRBJ1-5, with 11 bases that match TRBD1. The length of the CDR3 is 15 residues. CDR1 and CDR2 (germline): MDHEN, SYDVKM. Trimming cost V 3 bases and J 6 bases; bases outside gene matches: 4. The CDR3 loop is CASSLSGQGVQPQHF. The CDR3 DNA reads as TGTGCCAGCAGTTTGTCGGGACAGGGGGTTCAGCCCCAGCATTTT.

This clonotype appeared many times. The chain links TRBV6-1 to TRBJ2-2; 8 nucleotides match TRBD1. This CDR3 spans 15 amino acids. The trim removed 6 bases at V and 0 bases at J, leaving 3 bases unmatched. In germline, CDR1 is MNHNS, CDR2 SASEGT. The CDR3: CASSRGQANTGELFF. CDR3 nucleotide sequence: TGTGCCAGCAGCCGGGGACAGGCGAACACCGGGGAGCTGTTTTTT.

This clonotype was counted only a few times. Germline and junction disagree at one end, which may indicate a read error. The rearrangement joins TRBV5-1 to TRBJ2-2; 9 bases are a match to TRBD2. Per the germline V gene, CDR1 is SGHRS and CDR2 is YFSETQ. This CDR3 is built from 17 residues. CDR3 DNA: TGCGCCAGCAGCTTGGCATCCGCGGGAGGGAACACCGGGAAGCTGTTTTTT. As protein: CASSLASAGGNTGKLFF.

V usage is TRBV27 and J usage is TRBJ1-2, with TRBD1 matching 10 bases. The CDR3 runs to 16 residues. Germline V gives CDR1 MNHEY, CDR2 SMNVEV (reference sequence). V shed 5 bases and J 5 bases; nucleotides not matched to a gene: 11. The chain's CDR3 is CASSGDRGPVLYGYTF. CDR3 DNA sequence: TGTGCCAGCAGTGGGGACAGGGGCCCCGTTCTATATGGCTACACCTTC.

The chain carries TRBV20-1 and TRBJ2-6; D unclear. CDR1 and CDR2 (germline): DFQATT, SNEGSKA (reference sequence). Trimming pared 5 bases from V and 0 bases from J, leaving 5 bases between. The CDR3 covers 13 residues. The CDR3 sequence: CSAYPSGANVLTF. In DNA, the CDR3 is TGCAGTGCTTACCCCTCTGGGGCCAACGTCCTGACTTTC.